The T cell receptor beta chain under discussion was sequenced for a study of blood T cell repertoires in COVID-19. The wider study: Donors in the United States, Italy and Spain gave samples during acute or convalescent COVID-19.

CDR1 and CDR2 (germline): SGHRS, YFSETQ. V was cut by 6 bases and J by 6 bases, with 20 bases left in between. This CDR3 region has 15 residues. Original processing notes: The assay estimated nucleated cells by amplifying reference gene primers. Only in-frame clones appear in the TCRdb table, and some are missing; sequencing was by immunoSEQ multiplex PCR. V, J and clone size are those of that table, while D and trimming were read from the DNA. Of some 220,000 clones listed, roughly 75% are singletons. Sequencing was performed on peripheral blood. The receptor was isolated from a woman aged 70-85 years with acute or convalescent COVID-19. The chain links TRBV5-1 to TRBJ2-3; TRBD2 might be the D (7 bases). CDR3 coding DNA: TGCGCCAGCAACCGGAGGGGGGGCGAAATGGATACGCAGTATTTT. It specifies CASNRRGGEMDTQYF.